This TCR beta chain was obtained from a study of radiation and T cells in renal cell carcinoma (dated by TCRdb to the early 2020s). For context, the study as a whole: Samples were obtained from a clinical trial, in which 15 Gy stereotactic body radiation therapy was delivered to primary renal cell carcinomas and nephrectomy was performed 4 weeks later. A total of 4 million to 5 million unique CDR3 nucleotide sequences, encoding around 2.7 million unique CDR3 amino acid sequences, were found across all 53 samples. In total, fewer than 55 samples, comprising some 25 tumors and roughly 27 peripheral blood samples, were subjected to TCR beta sequencing.

The time point label corresponds to: blood 2 weeks post-SBRT. According to the study, the label for this sample's treatment or condition signals: 15 Gy SBRT to primary tumor, nephrectomy 4 weeks later. To track tumor-enriched clonotypes, serial peripheral blood was sampled from radiation-treated patients at baseline and at 2 weeks and 4 weeks after SBRT. Every patient's renal cell carcinoma showed clear cell pathology. Genomic DNA for TCR sequencing was prepared using the QIAamp DNA Blood Mini Kit (Qiagen). The analyses included only samples that passed all quality control checks. At the junction V is shortened by 5 bases and J by 0 bases; bases outside the gene matches: 1. The CDR3 measures 15 amino acids from cysteine to phenylalanine. The CDR3 DNA has 45 bases and is translated from base 1. The CDR1 and CDR2 encoded by the germline V gene are MNHEY and SVGAGI. General conclusions and limits of the study: Because no pretreatment tumor biopsies were available, whether clonotypes were present in the tumor at baseline could not be determined. Because the trial had a single-armed design, the trial could not examine how radiation dose or scheduling affected the TCR repertoire. Blood repertoire dynamics were not followed beyond 4 weeks after treatment. Top tumor clonotypes rose in blood from baseline to 2 weeks post-radiation, then contracted by 4 weeks, suggesting transient expansion of tumor-resident clones.

Worth noting for this clone: The clone's antigen remains unknown. No quality values exist for individual bases; no much larger clone is one base distant.

The immunoSEQ kit was used, according to the manufacturer's recommendations, to generate TCR beta libraries from genomic DNA. Library preparation used a first multiplex PCR with proprietary primers, then a second PCR adding unique barcodes, with bead cleanups after each round. A positive control reaction and a negative control reaction, both provided in the kit, were run with every batch of samples. The final libraries were assessed on an Agilent 4200 TapeStation D1000 ScreenTape, pooled by volume, and quantified by qPCR. Sequencing was performed on an Illumina NextSeq500 with a MidOutput 150-cycle cartridge, and 156 Read1 and 15 Index1 cycles were run with kit custom primers. The pooled library was loaded at roughly 0.93 pM, with an approximately 21% PhiX control spiked in. Processing in the source paper ran as follows. Vendor-processed data were analyzed in R, with a clonotype defined as all T cells sharing the same CDR3 nucleotide sequence. In the clone abundance analyses, frequencies in each sample were normalized to that sample's 10,000 most abundant clones. Before analysis, public T cell clones were removed, and these numbered fewer than six per sample on average. A difference in abundance of at least 32-fold between compartments was used to define tumor-enriched and baseline blood-enriched clonotypes. A beta-binomial differential abundance model was used to identify clonotypes that were expanded or contracted between blood time points. Similarity between tumor and blood repertoires was quantified using the Baroni-Urbani and Buser coefficient, and groups were compared with two-tailed Wilcoxon tests in R. Entries here come from immuneACCESS through TCRdb and include only in-frame sequences with V and J called. Some clones fail to appear in such tables; in the studies checked, an unresolved V gene covers under half of the shortfall, and the cause of the remainder is unknown. V and J calls and clone size come straight from that table; D and trimming were deduced from the DNA. Within this sample are some 75,000 clones, with 82% of them counted one time only. The top ten clones comprise under 6.5% of the sample.

The origin of this receptor is a man aged 55 to 69 with renal cell carcinoma. This chain is built from TRBV6-5 and TRBJ2-1; TRBD2 lines up with 10 middle nucleotides. The sample here was blood, taken from a patient whose treatment included radiotherapy and nephrectomy. The DNA is TGTGCCAGCAGTGCTAGCGGGAGCTCCTACAATGAGCAGTTCTTC. It translates to CASSASGSSYNEQFF.